Below are 20 T cell receptor beta chains sequenced from a single sample in a study of T cells in Graves' hyperthyroidism and ophthalmopathy. TCR beta CDR3 region amplification was performed from RNA transcripts. During a first-round RT-PCR of the TCR CDR3, the HTBI primer set was used. TCRdb reanalysed the multiplex PCR reads using MiXCR and keeps one entry per CDR3 protein. The repertoire consists of roughly 280,000 distinct CDR3 sequences, with about 20% occurring once and the leading ten covering over 55%. Sequenced sample: blood. These receptor sequences come from a man under 40 with Graves' ophthalmopathy.

This clonotype was observed a handful of times. The rearrangement links TRBV27 to TRBJ1-5, with D unresolved. The CDR3 spans 14 residues. In germline, CDR1 is MNHEY, CDR2 SMNVEV (reference sequence). V shed 5 bases and J shed 4 bases, with 12 bases lying between them. CDR3 nucleotides: TGTGCCAGCAGTACAAGCCCTGCTAATCAGCCCCAGCATTTT. It translates to CASSTSPANQPQHF.

The CDR3, as DNA: TGTGCCAGCAGCTTAATGTCCGGGGGATACACAGATACGCAGTATTTT. Amino acids: CASSLMSGGYTDTQYF. This chain joins TRBV5-6 and TRBJ2-3; D perhaps matches TRBD2 (6 bases). The ends were cut back, 2 bases at V and 2 bases at J, with 15 bases in the middle. CDR3 length: 16 amino acids. CDR1 SGHDT and CDR2 YYEEEE come from the germline V gene.

The table lists this clonotype with a few counts. CDR3 residues: CASSDWTASNQPQHF. CDR3 bases: TGTGCCAGCAGTGACTGGACAGCCAGCAATCAGCCCCAGCATTTT. This chain links TRBV6-1 with TRBJ1-5; tentative D call: TRBD1 (6 bases). The CDR3 spans 15 residues. Germline CDR1 MNHNS, CDR2 SASEGT. The germline V and J ends were trimmed by 3 bases and 1 base, with 10 bases remaining between them.

This clonotype has more than one count but fewer than ten. V gene TRBV24-1 combines with J gene TRBJ2-2; the match to TRBD2 covers 8 bases. CDR3 length: 18 residues. Germline CDR1 is KGHDR and CDR2 is SFDVKD. V dropped 0 bases and J dropped 2; count of bases not matched to a gene: 7. CDR3 residues: CATSDLSASGPNTGELFF. The DNA of the CDR3 is TGTGCCACCAGTGATTTGTCCGCTAGCGGGCCCAACACCGGGGAGCTGTTTTTT.

There are many counts of this clonotype. The chain joins TRBV29-1 to TRBJ2-7, with D possibly being TRBD2 (5 bases). This CDR3 is built from 14 residues. Trimming pared 6 bases from V and 5 bases from J, leaving 20 bases between. Germline CDR1 SQVTM, CDR2 ANQGSEA. In DNA form, the CDR3 reads TGCAGCGTCAAAATACCGGGAACCGGGGACGAGCAGTACTTC. It yields the protein CSVKIPGTGDEQYF.

The table lists this clonotype with a few counts. The chain uses TRBV2 and TRBJ1-4, with D perhaps TRBD1 (5 bases). The CDR3 is 13 residues long. The V end lost 8 bases, the J end lost 5 bases, and 12 bases lay between the germline ends. Germline CDR1 is SNHLY and CDR2 is FYNNEI. This chain's CDR3 is CASSGQGNEKLFF. Written as DNA, the CDR3 is TGTGCCAGCTCAGGTCAGGGAAATGAAAAACTGTTTTTT.

Ten or more counts support this clonotype. The DNA of the CDR3 is TGTGCCAGCAGTTTATATGGGACAGGGTTCACTGAAGCTTTCTTT. Translated, it gives CASSLYGTGFTEAFF. The rearrangement joins TRBV12-3 or TRBV12-4 to TRBJ1-1, with 9 bases fitting TRBD1. Trimming cost V 2 bases and J 4 bases; bases outside gene matches: 5. The CDR3 runs 15 residues.

V and J are TRBV28 and TRBJ2-2, with 7 positions matching TRBD1. The CDR3 consists of 14 residues. V was pared by 7 bases and J by 4 bases, with 6 bases of the junction left unmatched. Looked up from germline, CDR1 is MDHEN and CDR2 is SYDVKM. CDR3 sequence: CASTRQGFTGELFF. The CDR3 coding sequence is TGTGCCAGCACCCGACAGGGTTTCACCGGGGAGCTGTTTTTT. The whole variable domain, filled in from reference TRBV28 and TRBJ2-2, reads DVKVTQSSRYLVKRTGEKVFLECVQDMDHENMFWYRQDPGLGLRLIYFSYDVKMKEKGDIPEGYSVSREKKERFSLILESASTNQTSMYLCASTRQGFTGELFFGEGSRLTVL.

The rearrangement links TRBV5-1 to TRBJ2-2; D is possibly TRBD1 (6 bases). This CDR3 region has 14 residues. V was clipped by 10 bases and J by 0 bases, with 13 bases between them. Germline lookup yields CDR1 SGHRS and CDR2 YFSETQ. CDR3 loop: CAGLDSPNTGELFF. For the CDR3, the DNA is TGCGCCGGCTTGGACAGCCCGAACACCGGGGAGCTGTTTTTT.

This clonotype has ten or more counts. The J gene is TRBJ1-1, the V gene TRBV6-6; D unclear. The V end lost 0 bases, the J end lost 4 bases, and 12 bases lay between the germline ends. Germline V CDR1 and CDR2: MNHNY, SVGAGI (reference sequence). This CDR3 region has 15 residues. The CDR3 loop reads CASSYSTGMSTEAFF. In DNA form, the CDR3 reads TGTGCCAGCAGTTACTCGACGGGGATGAGCACTGAAGCTTTCTTT.

The chain recombines TRBV5-6 with TRBJ2-4; unclear D gene. CDR3 length equals 16 residues. V was cut by 4 bases and J by 0 bases, with 14 bases left in between. CDR1 is SGHDT and CDR2 is YYEEEE in the germline V gene. The CDR3 spells CASSTRTNRAKNIQYF. In DNA form, the CDR3 reads TGTGCCAGCAGCACCAGGACCAACCGAGCCAAAAACATTCAGTACTTC.

This clonotype was seen ten or more times. The chain recombines TRBV11-2 with TRBJ2-5; maybe TRBD1 (5 bases). Germline assignment: CDR1 SGHAT and CDR2 FQNNGV. V was shortened by 4 bases and J by 7 bases, with 7 bases between the two germline ends. The CDR3 is 11 amino acids. CDR3 nucleotide sequence: TGTGCCAGCAGCTCAGGGATGACCCAGTACTTC. Amino acid sequence: CASSSGMTQYF.

This clonotype was observed at least ten times. The genes are TRBV3-1 and TRBJ1-2; 8 nucleotides align to TRBD1. The CDR3 length is 13 residues. Germline CDR1 reads LGHDT; CDR2 reads YNNKEL (reference sequence). With V trimmed by 5 bases and J by 4 bases, 3 bases remained unmatched. This chain's CDR3 is CASSSDRAYGYTF. CDR3 nucleotides: TGTGCCAGCAGCTCGGACAGGGCCTATGGCTACACCTTC.

The chain couples TRBV3-1 to TRBJ2-7; D remains unclear. This CDR3 contains 13 residues. Germline V gives CDR1 LGHDT, CDR2 YNNKEL (reference sequence). Trimming shortened V by 4 bases and J by 2 bases, and 9 bases separated the two germline ends. The CDR3 DNA sequence: TGTGCCAGCAGCCCACGGGCGACCTACGAGCAGTACTTC. Its translation is CASSPRATYEQYF.

This clonotype came up many times. The CDR3 DNA reads TGTGCCAGCAGTTACATACTAGCGGGAGGCTACGAGCAGTACTTC. This encodes CASSYILAGGYEQYF. V gene TRBV6-2 or TRBV6-3 combines with J gene TRBJ2-7; 12 bases are a match to TRBD2. Germline trimming cut 2 bases from V and 3 bases from J; bases unmatched to any gene: 2. This CDR3 is built from 15 residues. The germline V gene has CDR1 MNHEY and CDR2 SVGEGT.

A remark on this clonotype: A much larger clone sits a single nucleotide away, making a read error possible. CDR3 DNA sequence: TGTGCCAGCAGTTTACACACCGGGGAGCTGTTTTTT. It yields the protein CASSLHTGELFF. This chain joins TRBV27 and TRBJ2-2; D is ambiguous. The CDR3 contains 12 residues. Germline values: CDR1 MNHEY, CDR2 SMNVEV (reference sequence). The V and J ends lost 2 bases and 3 bases respectively, with 1 base between them.

This clonotype came up a few times. The rearrangement uses TRBV4-2 and TRBJ2-1; D is unclear. Germline V CDR1 and CDR2: LGHNA, YNFKEQ. V gave up 1 base and J gave up 2 bases, with 9 bases separating them. This CDR3 is built from 15 residues. The CDR3 DNA reads as TGTGCCAGCAGCCAAGCCCCCCTAGCCTACAATGAGCAGTTCTTC. Its translation is CASSQAPLAYNEQFF.

This clonotype was detected only a few times. The J gene is TRBJ1-1, the V gene TRBV5-1; 9 bases fit TRBD1. The CDR3 is made up of 15 amino acids. Trimming removed 0 bases from V and 1 base from J; junction bases left unmatched: 1. From germline, CDR1 is SGHRS and CDR2 YFSETQ. The CDR3 here is CASSLDRGRNTEAFF. The CDR3 region has the DNA TGCGCCAGCAGCTTGGACAGGGGGCGGAACACTGAAGCTTTCTTT.

This clonotype was recorded many times. The V and J genes are TRBV11-2 and TRBJ2-1, with 10 bases lining up with TRBD2. Per germline, CDR1 SGHAT and CDR2 FQNNGV. J lost 4 bases, V lost 6 bases, and 6 bases had no gene match. This CDR3 contains 15 residues. The CDR3 protein is CASRAPGLAYNEQFF. CDR3 nucleotides: TGTGCCAGCAGGGCTCCGGGACTAGCGTACAATGAGCAGTTCTTC.

This clonotype was found a few times. The V and J genes are TRBV27 and TRBJ2-7; D is ambiguous. The CDR3 contains 14 residues. With 0 bases removed from V and 2 bases from J, the gap between germline ends came to 8 bases. Germline lookup yields CDR1 MNHEY and CDR2 SMNVEV (reference sequence). The CDR3 nucleotides read TGTGCCAGCAGTTTATCGGAACAGCCCTACGAGCAGTACTTC. Translation gives CASSLSEQPYEQYF.